This T cell receptor (beta chain) was sequenced in a study of spatial heterogeneity in lung cancer. Overall study results and limits: Counts of expanded alpha and beta TCRs within tumors tracked the tumor nonsynonymous mutation count.

The CDR3 consists of 13 residues. After removal of 6 bases from V and 4 bases from J, the junction contained 3 bases not matched to a gene. CDR1 is SNHLY and CDR2 is FYNNEI in the germline V gene. Sample time point: sample taken at primary tumor resection. Samples were donated by 72 untreated early-stage non-small cell lung cancer patients. Frozen PBMC, nontumor lung or tumor provided whole RNA, which was sequenced unsorted. TCRdb called the 5' RACE reads again in MiXCR, with one record for every CDR3 protein. The profile shows about 13,000 distinct CDR3 sequences, about 6.3% of them singletons. This clonotype was counted at least ten times. Its specificity is unknown.

The chain employs TRBV2 and TRBJ2-7; TRBD1 matches 10 bases. Sample: lung tumor tissue, taken at surgery. The source is a female donor with early-stage non-small cell lung cancer. In DNA form, the CDR3 reads TGTGCCAGCAGCGGACAGGGGGGTTACGAGCAGTACTTC. Amino acids: CASSGQGGYEQYF.